This T cell receptor beta chain is from a study of T-cell memory formation after mild COVID-19. The study's findings and limits: Certain responding clones were present in pre-infection memory, suggesting participation of cross-reactive memory. Whereas later expanders leaned CD4+, clones contracting day 15 to 85 showed a balanced CD4/CD8 makeup.

5'RACE, which relied on constant-segment primers, yielded TCR alpha and TCR beta cDNA libraries carrying sample barcodes and UMIs. TCRdb reprocessed the 5' RACE reads with MiXCR, giving one entry per CDR3 protein. The sample has approximately 570,000 distinct CDR3 sequences, about a sixth seen once. Regarding this clonotype: Its antigen is undetermined.

Sequenced sample: PBMCs or a T cell subset sorted from them (not recorded which). The receptor was derived from an adult woman who had mild COVID-19 (a few samples of this study predate the infection). Cell type and time point are not known.

The CDR3 sequence is CASSETWDYTDTQYF. The CDR3 nucleotides are TGTGCCAGCAGTGAAACCTGGGACTACACAGATACGCAGTATTTT. V is TRBV6-2 or TRBV6-3 and J is TRBJ2-3, with TRBD2 matching 7 bases. CDR3 size: 15 residues. Germline lookup yields CDR1 MNHEY and CDR2 SVGEGT. V dropped 5 bases and J dropped 2; count of bases not matched to a gene: 7.